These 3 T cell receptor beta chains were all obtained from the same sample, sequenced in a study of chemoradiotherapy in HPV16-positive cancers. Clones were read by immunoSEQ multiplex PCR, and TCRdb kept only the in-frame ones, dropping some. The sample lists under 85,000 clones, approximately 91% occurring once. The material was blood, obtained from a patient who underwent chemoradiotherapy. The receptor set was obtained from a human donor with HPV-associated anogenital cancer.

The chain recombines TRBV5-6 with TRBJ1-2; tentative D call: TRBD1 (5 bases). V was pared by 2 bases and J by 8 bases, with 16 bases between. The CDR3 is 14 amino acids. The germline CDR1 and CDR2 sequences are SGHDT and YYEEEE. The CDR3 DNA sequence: TGTGCCAGCAGCTTCGGGGGGGGAGCCCCAGGCTACACCTTC. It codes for CASSFGGGAPGYTF.

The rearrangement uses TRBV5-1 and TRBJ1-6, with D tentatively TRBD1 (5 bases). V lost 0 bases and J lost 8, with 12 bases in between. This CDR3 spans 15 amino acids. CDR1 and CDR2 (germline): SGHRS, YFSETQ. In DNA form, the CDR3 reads TGCGCCAGCAGCTTGGAGCGCGCCAGGGATTCACCCCTCCACTTT. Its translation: CASSLERARDSPLHF.

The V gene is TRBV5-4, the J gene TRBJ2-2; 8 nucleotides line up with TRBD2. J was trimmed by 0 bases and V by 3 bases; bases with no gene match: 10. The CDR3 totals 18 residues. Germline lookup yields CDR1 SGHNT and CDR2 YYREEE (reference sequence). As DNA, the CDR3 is TGTGCCAGCAGCTACACCGGAGGACTAGCTACGAACACCGGGGAGCTGTTTTTT. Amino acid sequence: CASSYTGGLATNTGELFF. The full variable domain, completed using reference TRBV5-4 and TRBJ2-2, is ETGVTQSPTHLIKTRGQQVTLRCSSQSGHNTVSWYQQALGQGPQFIFQYYREEENGRGNFPPRFSGLQFPNYSSELNVNALELDDSALYLCASSYTGGLATNTGELFFGEGSRLTVL.